This T cell receptor (beta chain) was sequenced during a study of CD8+ T cells in alopecia areata. Overall study: Tofacitinib was taken orally by treated patients, and the dose was 5 to 10 mg twice daily.

This CDR3 spans 16 amino acids. Germline-derived CDR1 and CDR2 are SGHNT and YYREEE (reference sequence). Worth noting for this clone: A read error may account for a junction end that differs from germline.

As the sequencing template, cDNA was produced by extracting RNA and reverse transcribing it. Assay used: immunoSEQ multiplex PCR; TCRdb lists only in-frame clones, some missing. The data show about 140,000 clones, about 51% seen once. As part of sample collection, lesional scalp punch biopsies and peripheral blood were taken from alopecia areata patients. The researchers isolated CD4+ and CD8+ T cells from PBMCs by sorting. This receptor was identified in a human donor with alopecia areata. The genes are TRBV5-4 and TRBJ2-7, with 9 nucleotides matching TRBD2. Sequencing was performed on CD4+ T cells sorted from blood, taken at week 0. As DNA, the CDR3 is TGTGCCAGCAGCTTGGCCGGGCGGGAGGGCCTCGGGCAAAGCGGTTTC. The encoded protein is CASSLAGREGLGQSGF.